These 17 T cell receptor beta chains were all obtained from the same sample, sequenced in a study of human thymus T cells. Measured with immunoSEQ multiplex PCR; TCRdb has only the in-frame clones, and not every one. The sample includes about 120,000 clones, about 94% of them seen just once. Thymus specimens were resections from corrective heart surgery. The material sequenced was thymus tissue. The receptors originated from a boy less than two years old with a congenital heart defect but otherwise immunologically healthy.

The V call is TRBV7-6, the J call TRBJ1-1; D not certain. Deletions cut 6 bases from V and 2 bases from J, with 10 bases between. The CDR3 spans 13 residues. Germline V gives CDR1 SGHVS, CDR2 FNYEAQ. The CDR3 sequence is CASSRTDNTEAFF. The CDR3 DNA reads as TGTGCCAGCAGTCGTACAGATAACACTGAAGCTTTCTTT. Full variable domain (remainder filled in from reference TRBV7-6 and TRBJ1-1): GAGVSQSPRYKVTKRGQDVALRCDPISGHVSLYWYRQALGQGPEFLTYFNYEAQQDKSGLPNDRFSAERPEGSISTLTIQRTEQRDSAMYRCASSRTDNTEAFFGQGTRLTVV.

The V and J genes are TRBV19 and TRBJ1-5; 11 positions agree with TRBD1. The CDR3 covers 16 residues. Losses at the gene ends were 0 bases for V and 8 bases for J; bases not matched to a gene: 6. Germline lookup yields CDR1 LNHDA and CDR2 SQIVND (reference sequence). CDR3 sequence: CASSIEPGQGEEPQHF. CDR3 bases: TGTGCCAGTAGTATAGAGCCGGGACAGGGGGAAGAGCCCCAGCATTTT.

This chain uses TRBV4-1 with TRBJ1-4; D gene uncertain. The germline gives CDR1 MGHRA, CDR2 YSYEKL. The CDR3 extends over 14 amino acids. V lost 1 base to trimming and J lost 7 bases, with 10 bases between them. The CDR3 spells CASSQGVVGEKLFF. In DNA, the CDR3 is TGCGCCAGCAGCCAAGGGGTTGTGGGTGAAAAACTGTTTTTT.

This rearrangement joins TRBV28 to TRBJ2-3; unclear D gene. The germline V and J ends were trimmed by 4 bases and 2 bases, with 7 bases remaining between them. Germline values: CDR1 MDHEN, CDR2 SYDVKM. The CDR3 consists of 13 residues. The CDR3 DNA follows: TGTGCCAGCAGTTCCGCTACCACAGATACGCAGTATTTT. Its translation: CASSSATTDTQYF.

The chain has TRBV11-2 and TRBJ1-6; D remains ambiguous. The germline gives CDR1 SGHAT, CDR2 FQNNGV. This CDR3 spans 17 amino acids. Trimming cost V 5 bases and J 0 bases, with 14 bases left between them. The CDR3 DNA reads as TGTGCCAGCAGCCTCCGTTGGGCAAGCTCCTATAATTCACCCCTCCACTTT. It is translated as CASSLRWASSYNSPLHF.

This sequence joins TRBV4-2 and TRBJ2-3, with D possibly matching TRBD2 (5 bases). Trimming pared 3 bases from V and 0 bases from J, leaving 13 bases between. The germline gives CDR1 LGHNA, CDR2 YNFKEQ. This CDR3 region has 16 residues. The CDR3 DNA follows: TGTGCCAGCAGCCACACTAGGGCTAGCAGCACAGATACGCAGTATTTT. Its protein product is CASSHTRASSTDTQYF.

CDR3 protein: CATSRVSPNRGPYEQYF. The CDR3 region has the DNA TGTGCCACCAGCAGAGTCAGCCCAAACAGGGGCCCCTACGAGCAGTACTTC. The chain combines TRBV15 with TRBJ2-7; 7 bases agree with TRBD1. This CDR3 is built from 17 residues. CDR1 LNHNV and CDR2 YYDKDF come from the germline V gene (reference sequence). V was pared by 1 base and J by 2 bases, with 11 bases of the junction left unmatched.

The chain combines TRBV4-2 with TRBJ1-5; D gene ambiguous. The CDR3 extends over 18 amino acids. V lost 2 bases to trimming and J lost 7 bases, with 24 bases between them. Germline-derived CDR1 and CDR2 are LGHNA and YNFKEQ. The CDR3 sequence is CASSQIGRVRLVGQPQHF. The CDR3 coding sequence is TGTGCCAGCAGCCAAATTGGCCGTGTGAGGTTGGTAGGCCAGCCCCAGCATTTT.

This chain joins TRBV7-2 and TRBJ1-2; D remains ambiguous. Looked up from germline, CDR1 is SGHTA and CDR2 is FQGNSA. The V end was cut by 5 bases, the J end by 1 base, with 17 bases between. CDR3 length: 16 amino acids. CDR3 loop: CASSLTYSPYNYGYTF. As DNA, the CDR3 is TGTGCCAGCAGCCTTACTTACAGTCCTTATAACTATGGCTACACCTTC.

V and J are TRBV5-6 and TRBJ2-5, with 9 bases identical to TRBD1. Germline V gives CDR1 SGHDT, CDR2 YYEEEE. This CDR3 contains 17 residues. V was pared by 3 bases and J by 5 bases, with 14 bases of the junction left unmatched. The CDR3 is CASSWDRALAGKETQYF. CDR3 nucleotides: TGTGCCAGCAGCTGGGACAGGGCCTTGGCGGGGAAGGAGACCCAGTACTTC.

The J gene is TRBJ2-7, the V gene TRBV7-8; 7 bases align to TRBD2. CDR1 and CDR2 from the germline V gene are SGHVS and FQNEAQ. Unmatched junction bases numbered 2, after V lost 9 bases and J lost 0 bases. The CDR3 is 12 amino acids. CDR3 protein: CASGRGSYEQYF. CDR3 nucleotides: TGTGCCAGTGGGAGGGGCTCCTACGAGCAGTACTTC.

The chain couples TRBV7-2 to TRBJ2-5, with 9 bases lining up with TRBD2. CDR1 and CDR2 (germline): SGHTA, FQGNSA. The CDR3 sequence is 15 residues long. The ends lost 1 base at V and 4 bases at J; junction bases unmatched: 4. CDR3 region: CASSLDGLAIETQYF. CDR3 bases: TGTGCCAGCAGCTTAGACGGACTAGCGATAGAGACCCAGTACTTC.

This chain connects TRBV7-2 to TRBJ2-5; a possible D gene is TRBD1 (6 bases). CDR3 size: 12 residues. V was shortened by 5 bases and J by 6 bases, with 10 bases between the two germline ends. Germline V gene sequence: CDR1 SGHTA, CDR2 FQGNSA. CDR3 bases: TGTGCCAGCAGCCAGTGGGGGCAGACCCAGTACTTC. This codes for CASSQWGQTQYF.

The rearrangement uses TRBV4-1 and TRBJ2-6; 7 positions match TRBD2. V was pared by 1 base and J by 2 bases, with 14 bases of the junction left unmatched. Per the germline V gene, CDR1 is MGHRA and CDR2 is YSYEKL. This CDR3 spans 20 amino acids. For the CDR3, the DNA is TGCGCCAGCAGCCAAGTTCCGTCGGGGGGAAAAAAGGCTGGGGCCAACGTCCTGACTTTC. Translated: CASSQVPSGGKKAGANVLTF.

The rearrangement uses TRBV9 and TRBJ1-2; D is uncertain. Per germline, CDR1 SGDLS and CDR2 YYNGEE. V lost 0 bases and J 2 bases, leaving 8 bases between the germline ends. The CDR3 is 14 residues long. The CDR3 sequence is CASSVGTVNYGYTF. The CDR3 nucleotides are TGTGCCAGCAGCGTAGGGACGGTCAACTATGGCTACACCTTC.

This chain joins TRBV19 and TRBJ2-2; the D call may be TRBD1 or TRBD2 (6 bases each). The CDR3 consists of 17 residues. Trimming pared 4 bases from V and 4 bases from J, leaving 19 bases between. Germline CDR1 LNHDA, CDR2 SQIVND (reference sequence). The chain's CDR3 is CASSTRPGAHTTGELFF. CDR3 DNA: TGTGCCAGTAGTACCCGGCCGGGGGCCCACACCACCGGGGAGCTGTTTTTT.

J is TRBJ2-1 and V is TRBV7-2, with a weak D call TRBD1 (6 bases). Germline V gives CDR1 SGHTA, CDR2 FQGNSA. Trimming took 4 bases from V and 4 from J, leaving 20 bases between them. This CDR3 is built from 17 residues. In nucleotides, the CDR3 is TGTGCCAGCAGCTCTAAAACCCGTCCTAGGGGGTACAATGAGCAGTTCTTC. Its translation: CASSSKTRPRGYNEQFF. Full variable domain (rest looked up from reference TRBV7-2 and TRBJ2-1): GAGVSQSPSNKVTEKGKDVELRCDPISGHTALYWYRQSLGQGLEFLIYFQGNSAPDKSGLPSDRFSAERTGGSVSTLTIQRTQQEDSAVYLCASSSKTRPRGYNEQFFGPGTRLTVL.